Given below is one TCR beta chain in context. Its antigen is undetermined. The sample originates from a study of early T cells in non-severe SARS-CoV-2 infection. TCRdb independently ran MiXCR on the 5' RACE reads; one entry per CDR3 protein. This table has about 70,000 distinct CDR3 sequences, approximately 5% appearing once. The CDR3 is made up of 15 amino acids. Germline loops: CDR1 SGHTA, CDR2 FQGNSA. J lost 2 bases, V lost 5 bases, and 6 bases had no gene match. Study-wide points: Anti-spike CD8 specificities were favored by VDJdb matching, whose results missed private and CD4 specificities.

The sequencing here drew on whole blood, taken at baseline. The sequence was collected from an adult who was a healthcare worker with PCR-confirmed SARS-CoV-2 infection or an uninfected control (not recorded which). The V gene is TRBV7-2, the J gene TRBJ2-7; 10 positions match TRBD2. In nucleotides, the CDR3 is TGTGCCAGCAGCATGACTAGCGGGTGGACCTACGAGCAGTACTTC. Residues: CASSMTSGWTYEQYF.